This TCR beta chain was observed in a study of blood T cell repertoires in COVID-19. Study overall: T cells, B-cell-depleted T cells, or PBMCs provided the cDNA or gDNA that served as material.

Germline V gene sequence: CDR1 MNHEY, CDR2 SMNVEV (reference sequence). The CDR3 extends over 11 amino acids. As processed by the authors: Researchers report that nucleated cell counts were estimated from reference gene primer amplification. Measured with immunoSEQ multiplex PCR; TCRdb has only the in-frame clones, and not every one. That table furnishes V, J and clone size, whereas the DNA furnished D and trimming. The sample records about 180,000 clones, 80% to 90% being singletons. Worth noting for this clone: Relative to the germline gene, one junction end is altered; a read error may explain this.

The material sequenced was peripheral blood. V and J are TRBV27 and TRBJ1-1; 7 bases agree with TRBD1. The sequence was collected from a woman aged 45 to 65 with COVID-19, enrolled during active disease. The CDR3 DNA sequence: TGTGCCAGCAGTGGGACAGACGAAGCCTTCTTT. It yields the protein CASSGTDEAFF.